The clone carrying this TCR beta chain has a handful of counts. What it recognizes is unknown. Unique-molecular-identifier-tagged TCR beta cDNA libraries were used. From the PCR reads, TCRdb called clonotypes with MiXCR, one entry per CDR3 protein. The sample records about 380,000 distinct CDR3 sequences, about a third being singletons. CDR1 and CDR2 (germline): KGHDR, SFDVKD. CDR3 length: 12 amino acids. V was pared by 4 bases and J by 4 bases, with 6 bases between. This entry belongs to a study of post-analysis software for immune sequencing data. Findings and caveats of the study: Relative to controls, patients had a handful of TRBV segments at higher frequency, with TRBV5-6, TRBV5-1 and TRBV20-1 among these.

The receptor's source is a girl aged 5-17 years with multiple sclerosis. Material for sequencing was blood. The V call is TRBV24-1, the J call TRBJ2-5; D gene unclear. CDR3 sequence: CATSEGRETQYF. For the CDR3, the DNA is TGTGCCACCAGTGAGGGTAGAGAGACCCAGTACTTC.